The clone carrying this TCR beta chain has a count of ten or more. Its cognate antigen is unknown. CDR1 and CDR2 (germline): ENHRY, SYGVKD. The CDR3 extends over 13 amino acids. The germline V and J ends were trimmed by 6 bases and 7 bases, with 16 bases remaining between them. The data stem from a study of T cells in Graves' hyperthyroidism and ophthalmopathy. Study-level points and caveats: Blood shared most expanded thyroid clonotypes above 0.001.

In the ophthalmopathy cohort, Clinical Activity Score was at least 3, NOSPECS grade at least 4, and duration under 3 months. It was uncontrolled infection, other autoimmune disease, pregnancy or lactation that excluded patients. Amplified TCR beta CDR3 regions derived from RNA transcripts. A set of HTBI primers served as the primers for a first-round RT-PCR of the TCR CDR3. One entry per CDR3 protein results from TCRdb running MiXCR on the multiplex PCR reads. This sample has almost 250,000 distinct CDR3 sequences, with almost 25% found just once. J is TRBJ2-7 and V is TRBV10-3; no firm D call. The TCR sequence derives from a middle-aged woman with Graves' ophthalmopathy. The sample was blood. CDR3 region: CAISAQVLREQYF. CDR3 DNA: TGTGCCATCAGCGCTCAAGTACTACGGGAGCAGTACTTC.